Given below is one T cell receptor beta chain in context. Assay: immunoSEQ multiplex PCR; the TCRdb copy retains only in-frame clones and omits some. The profile shows over 100,000 clones, approximately 86% of them singletons. Followed longitudinally, the Seattle patients had been enrolled during active infection. This sample was taken from a study of blood T cell repertoires in COVID-19. Study overall: Spain, Italy and the United States supplied samples that represented acute and convalescent COVID-19.

There are 17 residues in the CDR3. V dropped 6 bases and J dropped 9; count of bases not matched to a gene: 18. Germline values: CDR1 SGHNT, CDR2 YENEEA. The TCR originated in a woman between 50 and 59 years old with COVID-19, enrolled during active disease. Sample: peripheral blood. The V gene is TRBV11-3, the J gene TRBJ2-1, with TRBD2 matching over 9 bases. CDR3 bases: TGTGCCAGCAGTATAGGGTCCGCTAGCGGGATGGAGAGTGAGCAGTTCTTC. Translation gives CASSIGSASGMESEQFF.